Sequencing of this T cell receptor beta chain was carried out in a study of blood T cell repertoires in COVID-19. Germline V CDR1 and CDR2: KGHSH, LQKENI. Trimming cost V 3 bases and J 2 bases, with 18 bases left between them. CDR3 length equals 17 residues. Sequencing used immunoSEQ multiplex PCR; TCRdb keeps in-frame clones, though not all of them. Of fewer than 300,000 clones listed, 84% are singletons. V and J are TRBV18 and TRBJ2-3; weak D call: TRBD2 (5 bases). The receptor's source is a human donor in a cohort sampled during active COVID-19. Sequencing used peripheral blood. CDR3 loop: CASSPPTGWENTDTQYF. The CDR3 region has the DNA TGTGCCAGCTCACCCCCGACGGGATGGGAAAACACAGATACGCAGTATTTT.